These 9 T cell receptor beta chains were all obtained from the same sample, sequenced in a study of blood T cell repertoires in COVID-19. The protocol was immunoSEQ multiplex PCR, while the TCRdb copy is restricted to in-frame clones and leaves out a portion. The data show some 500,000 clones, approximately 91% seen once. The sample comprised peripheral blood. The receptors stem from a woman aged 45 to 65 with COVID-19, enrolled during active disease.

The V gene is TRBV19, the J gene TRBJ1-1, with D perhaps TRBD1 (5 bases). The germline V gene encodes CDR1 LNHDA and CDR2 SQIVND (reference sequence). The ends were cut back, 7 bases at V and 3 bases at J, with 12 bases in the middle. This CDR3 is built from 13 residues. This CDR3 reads CASTPRGDTEAFF. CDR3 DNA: TGTGCCAGTACCCCCCGGGGGGACACTGAAGCTTTCTTT.

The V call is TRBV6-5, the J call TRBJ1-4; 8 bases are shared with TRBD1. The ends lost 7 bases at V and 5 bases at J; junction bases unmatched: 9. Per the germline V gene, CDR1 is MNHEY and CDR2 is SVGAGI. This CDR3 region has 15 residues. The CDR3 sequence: CASKTPGTGNEKLFF. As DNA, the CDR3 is TGTGCCAGCAAAACCCCCGGGACAGGAAATGAAAAACTGTTTTTT.

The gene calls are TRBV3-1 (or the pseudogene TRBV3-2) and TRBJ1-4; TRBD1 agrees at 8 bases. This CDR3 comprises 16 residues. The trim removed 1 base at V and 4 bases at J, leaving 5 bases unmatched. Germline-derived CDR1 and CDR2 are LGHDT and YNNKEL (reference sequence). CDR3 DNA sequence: TGTGCCAGCAGCCAAGGGGACAGGCCTTATAATGAAAAACTGTTTTTT. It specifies CASSQGDRPYNEKLFF.

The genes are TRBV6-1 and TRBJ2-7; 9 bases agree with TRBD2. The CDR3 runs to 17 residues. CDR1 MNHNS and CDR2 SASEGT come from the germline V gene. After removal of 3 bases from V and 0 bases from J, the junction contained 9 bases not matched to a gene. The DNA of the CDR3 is TGTGCCAGCAGTGAGTTGAGTAGCGGGGGTGTCTCCTACGAGCAGTACTTC. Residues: CASSELSSGGVSYEQYF.

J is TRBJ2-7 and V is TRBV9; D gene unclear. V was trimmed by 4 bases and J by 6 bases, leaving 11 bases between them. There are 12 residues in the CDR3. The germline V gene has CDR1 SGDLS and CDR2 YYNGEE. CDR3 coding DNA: TGTGCCAGCAGCCCCCGAGGTGGCGAGCAGTACTTC. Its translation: CASSPRGGEQYF.

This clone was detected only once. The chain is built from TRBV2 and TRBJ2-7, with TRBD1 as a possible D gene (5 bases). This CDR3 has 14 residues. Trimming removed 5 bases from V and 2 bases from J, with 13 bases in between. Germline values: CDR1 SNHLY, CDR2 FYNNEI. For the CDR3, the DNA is TGTGCCAGCAGTAGAACTCCAGGGACCTACGAGCAGTACTTC. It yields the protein CASSRTPGTYEQYF.

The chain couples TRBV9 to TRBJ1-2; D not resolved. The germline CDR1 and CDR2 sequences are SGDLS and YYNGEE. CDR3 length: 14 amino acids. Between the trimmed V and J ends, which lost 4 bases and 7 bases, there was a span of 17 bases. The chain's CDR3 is CASSTQDSAGGYTF. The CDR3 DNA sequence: TGTGCCAGCAGCACTCAGGATTCTGCGGGTGGCTACACCTTC.

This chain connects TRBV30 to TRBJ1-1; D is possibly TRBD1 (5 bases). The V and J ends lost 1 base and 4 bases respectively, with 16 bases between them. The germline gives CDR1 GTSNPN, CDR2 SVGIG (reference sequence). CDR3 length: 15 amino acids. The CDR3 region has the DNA TGTGCCTGGAGTGCACCGGACACCAAGGGCACTGAAGCTTTCTTT. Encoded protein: CAWSAPDTKGTEAFF. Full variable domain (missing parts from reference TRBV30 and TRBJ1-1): SQTIHQWPATLVQPVGSPLSLECTVEGTSNPNLYWYRQAAGRGLQLLFYSVGIGQISSEVPQNLSASRPQDRQFILSSKKLLLSDSGFYLCAWSAPDTKGTEAFFGQGTRLTVV.

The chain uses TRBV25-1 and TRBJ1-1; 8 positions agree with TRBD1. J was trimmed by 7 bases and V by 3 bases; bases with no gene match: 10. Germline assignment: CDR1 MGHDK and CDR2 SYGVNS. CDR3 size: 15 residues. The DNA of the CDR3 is TGTGCCAGCAGTGACCTGACAGGGGAGGTGGGTGAAGCTTTCTTT. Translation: CASSDLTGEVGEAFF. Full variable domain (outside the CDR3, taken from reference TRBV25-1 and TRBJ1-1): EADIYQTPRYLVIGTGKKITLECSQTMGHDKMYWYQQDPGMELHLIHYSYGVNSTEKGDLSSESTVSRIRTEHFPLTLESARPSHTSQYLCASSDLTGEVGEAFFGQGTRLTVV.